These 32 T cell receptor beta chains were sequenced from one sample in a study of cytomegalovirus exposure and HLA in healthy donors. Vbeta (60) and Jbeta (13) primers were used in the PCR. Repertoires were generated with immunoSEQ multiplex PCR, while TCRdb's copy carries only in-frame clones and drops some. This sample has 150,000 to 250,000 clones, with around four fifths found just once. Specimen: PBMCs. Receptors originate from a woman aged 45-59 years in good health and CMV-seropositive.

The gene calls are TRBV29-1 and TRBJ2-3, with D perhaps TRBD2 (6 bases). The CDR3 has 14 amino acids. Germline V gives CDR1 SQVTM, CDR2 ANQGSEA. V was shortened by 7 bases and J by 0 bases, with 14 bases between the two germline ends. The CDR3 reads CSAGPRESTDTQYF. CDR3 DNA sequence: TGCAGCGCCGGACCGCGGGAAAGCACAGATACGCAGTATTTT.

As regards this clone: Other DNA sequences of this sample code for an identical CDR3. The rearrangement joins TRBV29-1 to TRBJ2-7; 10 bases fit TRBD1. With V trimmed by 4 bases and J by 1 base, 7 bases remained unmatched. This CDR3 is built from 15 residues. Germline V gives CDR1 SQVTM, CDR2 ANQGSEA. The CDR3 sequence is CSVAPTGGKSYEQYF. The CDR3 DNA reads TGCAGCGTTGCACCGACAGGGGGCAAGTCCTACGAGCAGTACTTC.

The chain's CDR3 is CASSLAPGQGAFF. The CDR3 DNA reads TGCGCCAGCAGCTTGGCGCCGGGACAGGGGGCTTTCTTT. The chain joins TRBV5-1 to TRBJ1-1, with 10 bases lining up with TRBD1. The junction had 4 bases not matched to a gene; V was cut back by 0 bases and J by 11 bases. The CDR3 extends over 13 amino acids. Per the germline V gene, CDR1 is SGHRS and CDR2 is YFSETQ. Drawing the rest from reference TRBV5-1 and TRBJ1-1, the complete variable domain is KAGVTQTPRYLIKTRGQQVTLSCSPISGHRSVSWYQQTPGQGLQFLFEYFSETQRNKGNFPGRFSGRQFSNSRSEMNVSTLELGDSALYLCASSLAPGQGAFFGQGTRLTVV.

This chain links TRBV5-5 with TRBJ1-2; a possible D gene is TRBD1 (5 bases). The CDR3 is 15 residues long. The germline V and J ends were trimmed by 0 bases and 8 bases, with 17 bases remaining between them. The germline gives CDR1 SGHKS, CDR2 YYEKEE (reference sequence). DNA of the CDR3: TGTGCCAGCAGCTTGGTGCCAGGGTCAAACACAGGCTACACCTTC. As protein: CASSLVPGSNTGYTF.

V is TRBV6-5 and J is TRBJ1-3, with D maybe TRBD1 (5 bases). The CDR3 extends over 16 amino acids. Trimming removed 4 bases from V and 4 bases from J, with 17 bases in between. CDR1 MNHEY and CDR2 SVGAGI come from the germline V gene. CDR3 sequence (DNA): TGTGCCAGCAGTTCTTGGGGGGGAGGAACGGGAAACACCATATATTTT. It is translated as CASSSWGGGTGNTIYF.

This clone came up a few times. V usage is TRBV5-1 and J usage is TRBJ1-1; 9 nucleotides match TRBD1. Trimming cost V 3 bases and J 4 bases; bases outside gene matches: 7. Germline CDR1 reads SGHRS; CDR2 reads YFSETQ. The CDR3 runs 15 residues. The CDR3 DNA follows: TGCGCCAGCAGCTCAGACAGGGGGGGTGGCACTGAAGCTTTCTTT. Amino acids: CASSSDRGGGTEAFF.

The rearrangement joins TRBV7-6 to TRBJ2-1; D perhaps matches TRBD2 (6 bases). CDR3 size: 14 residues. The germline V and J ends were trimmed by 2 bases and 9 bases, with 14 bases remaining between them. Germline CDR1 and CDR2: SGHVS and FNYEAQ. The CDR3 sequence is CASSLNRRASEQFF. CDR3 nucleotides: TGTGCCAGCAGCTTAAACAGGAGGGCGAGTGAGCAGTTCTTC.

The chain is built from TRBV6-6 and TRBJ2-1; 7 nucleotides match TRBD2. The CDR3 extends over 15 amino acids. V dropped 2 bases and J dropped 6; count of bases not matched to a gene: 7. Germline loops: CDR1 MNHNY, CDR2 SVGAGI (reference sequence). DNA for the CDR3: TGTGCCAGCAGTTACCCCGGGACTACCGGCAATGAGCAGTTCTTC. It codes for CASSYPGTTGNEQFF.

V and J are TRBV7-2 and TRBJ1-4; TRBD1 might be the D (6 bases). Trimming took 1 base from V and 7 from J, leaving 13 bases between them. The CDR3 sequence is 15 residues long. Germline assignment: CDR1 SGHTA and CDR2 FQGNSA. The CDR3 DNA follows: TGTGCCAGCAGCTTAGACGGGGGGCACTCTGAAAAACTGTTTTTT. Protein product: CASSLDGGHSEKLFF.

The rearrangement joins TRBV4-2 to TRBJ2-3; TRBD2 agrees at 10 bases. Germline V gives CDR1 LGHNA, CDR2 YNFKEQ. The CDR3 consists of 16 residues. Losses at the gene ends were 4 bases for V and 6 bases for J; bases not matched to a gene: 10. The CDR3 sequence: CASSLRAGGEADTQYF. The CDR3 nucleotides read TGTGCCAGCAGCCTTAGAGCGGGAGGGGAAGCGGATACGCAGTATTTT.

The rearrangement uses TRBV2 and TRBJ2-7; 8 bases fit TRBD1. Germline assignment: CDR1 SNHLY and CDR2 FYNNEI. The CDR3 spans 10 residues. V lost 6 bases and J lost 10; bases outside the gene matches: 2. CDR3 in DNA: TGTGCCAGCAGGGGACAGGATCAGTACTTC. It translates to CASRGQDQYF. Using reference TRBV2 and TRBJ2-7 for the parts outside the CDR3, the full variable domain is EPEVTQTPSHQVTQMGQEVILRCVPISNHLYFYWYRQILGQKVEFLVSFYNNEISEKSEIFDDQFSVERPDGSNFTLKIRSTKLEDSAMYFCASRGQDQYFGPGTRLTVT.

The chain joins TRBV27 to TRBJ2-7; 8 bases fit TRBD1. Germline-derived CDR1 and CDR2 are MNHEY and SMNVEV (reference sequence). CDR3 length: 14 amino acids. J lost 4 bases, V lost 8 bases, and 10 bases had no gene match. CDR3 bases: TGTGCCAGCTCCTCCCTTGGACAGGGATACGAGCAGTACTTC. Translated, it gives CASSSLGQGYEQYF.

This clone is a singleton in its sample. V usage is TRBV6-6 and J usage is TRBJ1-2, with 9 bases fitting TRBD1. This CDR3 contains 15 residues. Germline loops: CDR1 MNHNY, CDR2 SVGAGI (reference sequence). V lost 4 bases and J lost 3; bases outside the gene matches: 6. This CDR3 is CASSSGTGRDYGYTF. CDR3 nucleotides: TGTGCCAGCAGTTCTGGGACAGGGAGGGACTATGGCTACACCTTC.

The gene calls are TRBV2 and TRBJ2-7, with 7 bases lining up with TRBD1. Germline CDR1 reads SNHLY; CDR2 reads FYNNEI. V lost 10 bases and J lost 4; bases outside the gene matches: 10. The CDR3 is 13 amino acids. The DNA of the CDR3 is TGTGCCACCAGGGACAGCACCTGGTACGAGCAGTACTTC. Translated: CATRDSTWYEQYF.

This clone was recorded once. The J gene is TRBJ2-1, the V gene TRBV4-1; 8 bases agree with TRBD2. J was trimmed by 1 base and V by 0 bases; bases with no gene match: 5. There are 17 residues in the CDR3. CDR1 and CDR2 (germline): MGHRA, YSYEKL. This chain's CDR3 is CASSQDRREVSYNEQFF. Written as DNA, the CDR3 is TGCGCCAGCAGCCAAGACCGGCGGGAGGTTTCCTACAATGAGCAGTTCTTC.

The CDR3 sequence is CASSQDLPRGAGGYNEQFF. The CDR3 DNA reads TGCGCCAGCAGCCAAGACTTACCCCGCGGAGCGGGGGGTTACAATGAGCAGTTCTTC. The chain is built from TRBV4-3 and TRBJ2-1, with 9 bases identical to TRBD2. From germline, CDR1 is LGHNA and CDR2 YSLEER. Trimming at V came to 0 bases and at J to 4 bases, leaving 13 bases not matched to a gene. The CDR3 has 19 residues.

This chain uses TRBV19 with TRBJ2-5; D possibly corresponds to TRBD1 (6 bases). Trimming cost V 3 bases and J 4 bases, with 18 bases left between them. Germline values: CDR1 LNHDA, CDR2 SQIVND (reference sequence). The CDR3 loop spans 16 amino acids. The CDR3 region is CASSMRVGLGGETQYF. CDR3 DNA sequence: TGTGCCAGTAGTATGAGGGTGGGCCTAGGGGGAGAGACCCAGTACTTC.

The chain recombines TRBV28 with TRBJ2-2; TRBD2 aligns across 11 bases. The CDR3 is 14 amino acids. With 9 bases clipped from V and 5 bases from J, the junction kept 5 bases outside the gene matches. Germline CDR1 is MDHEN and CDR2 is SYDVKM. The CDR3 DNA is TGTGCCAGTGAGACTAGCGGGATAACCGGGGAGCTGTTTTTT. Its translation: CASETSGITGELFF.

This chain connects TRBV4-3 to TRBJ1-1; no definite D call. The ends were cut back, 4 bases at V and 4 bases at J, with 10 bases in the middle. The CDR3 consists of 13 residues. Germline CDR1 and CDR2: LGHNA and YSLEER. The CDR3 coding sequence is TGCGCCAGCAGCCGTGACTTGGGCACTGAAGCTTTCTTT. Translating it yields CASSRDLGTEAFF.

The chain recombines TRBV7-2 with TRBJ2-7; 10 bases align to TRBD1. The length of the CDR3 is 14 residues. In germline, CDR1 is SGHTA, CDR2 FQGNSA. Trimming took 5 bases from V and 2 from J; bases not matched to a gene: 3. Written as DNA, the CDR3 is TGTGCCAGCAGCCTCGGACAGGGGGCCTACGAGCAGTACTTC. It codes for CASSLGQGAYEQYF.

The chain couples TRBV28 to TRBJ1-4, with D perhaps matching TRBD1 (5 bases). Germline CDR1 is MDHEN and CDR2 is SYDVKM. This CDR3 has 14 residues. V lost 6 bases, J lost 8 bases, and 16 bases lay in between. The CDR3 region is CASRSQGGGEKLFF. The DNA of the CDR3 is TGTGCCAGCAGGAGTCAGGGAGGAGGAGAAAAACTGTTTTTT.

The genes are TRBV2 and TRBJ2-3; tentatively, D is TRBD2 (5 bases). V dropped 5 bases and J dropped 4 bases, with 19 bases sitting between them. From germline, CDR1 is SNHLY and CDR2 FYNNEI. CDR3 length equals 16 residues. CDR3 nucleotides: TGTGCCAGCAGTCGTCCGAGTGCGGGTAGCGCAGATACGCAGTATTTT. Translating it yields CASSRPSAGSADTQYF. The full variable domain, rest sourced from reference TRBV2 and TRBJ2-3, is EPEVTQTPSHQVTQMGQEVILRCVPISNHLYFYWYRQILGQKVEFLVSFYNNEISEKSEIFDDQFSVERPDGSNFTLKIRSTKLEDSAMYFCASSRPSAGSADTQYFGPGTRLTVL.

This chain connects TRBV6-1 to TRBJ1-6, with TRBD1 as a possible D gene (6 bases). The V end lost 6 bases, the J end lost 7 bases, and 13 bases lay between the germline ends. Germline V gene lookup returns CDR1 MNHNS and CDR2 SASEGT. The CDR3 consists of 14 residues. As DNA, the CDR3 is TGTGCCAGCAGCACACAGGGCAGCAATTCACCCCTCCACTTT. It translates to CASSTQGSNSPLHF.

The chain combines TRBV2 with TRBJ1-4, with TRBD1 matching over 7 bases. Per germline, CDR1 SNHLY and CDR2 FYNNEI. The CDR3 totals 15 residues. Germline trimming cut 7 bases from V and 4 bases from J; bases unmatched to any gene: 9. The CDR3 reads CASIWRGQSNEKLFF. The CDR3 DNA is TGTGCCAGCATTTGGAGGGGGCAGAGTAATGAAAAACTGTTTTTT.

This chain links TRBV6-5 with TRBJ2-1, with 9 bases that match TRBD2. V dropped 3 bases and J dropped 4; count of bases not matched to a gene: 7. The CDR3 runs 16 residues. Germline loops: CDR1 MNHEY, CDR2 SVGAGI. The DNA of the CDR3 is TGTGCCAGCAGTTATAGCGGGGGACGGCAATACAATGAGCAGTTCTTC. This encodes CASSYSGGRQYNEQFF.

The V call is TRBV27, the J call TRBJ2-3; 16 positions agree with TRBD2. V gave up 5 bases and J gave up 6 bases; unmatched junction bases: 5. The CDR3 totals 16 residues. Germline V gives CDR1 MNHEY, CDR2 SMNVEV (reference sequence). This chain's CDR3 is CASSKGLAGGQDTQYF. The CDR3 bases are TGTGCCAGCAGTAAGGGACTAGCGGGGGGGCAGGATACGCAGTATTTT.

The chain joins TRBV19 to TRBJ2-2; D is unresolved. The CDR3 loop spans 15 amino acids. Trimming took off 7 bases at V and 8 bases at J, with 20 bases between the two ends. Germline-derived CDR1 and CDR2 are LNHDA and SQIVND (reference sequence). CDR3 loop: CASTQLGAAKGELFF. CDR3 DNA sequence: TGTGCCAGTACCCAGTTGGGTGCGGCAAAAGGGGAGCTGTTTTTT.

V and J are TRBV9 and TRBJ1-4, with 7 bases that match TRBD1. The CDR3 loop spans 15 amino acids. CDR1 SGDLS and CDR2 YYNGEE come from the germline V gene. J lost 7 bases, V lost 3 bases, and 9 bases had no gene match. CDR3 sequence: CASSGSGGIGEKLFF. CDR3 sequence (DNA): TGTGCCAGCAGCGGGTCAGGGGGGATAGGTGAAAAACTGTTTTTT.

Only a few counts were recorded for this clone. This chain joins TRBV5-5 and TRBJ1-4; TRBD1 might be the D (6 bases). Germline V gene sequence: CDR1 SGHKS, CDR2 YYEKEE (reference sequence). V was shortened by 5 bases and J by 2 bases, with 13 bases between the two germline ends. The CDR3 sequence is 15 residues long. CDR3 in DNA: TGTGCCAGCAGTCCTACAGGGTCTACTAATGAAAAACTGTTTTTT. It specifies CASSPTGSTNEKLFF.

V and J are TRBV5-1 and TRBJ2-1; 12 bases are a match to TRBD2. The trim removed 4 bases at V and 4 bases at J, leaving 3 bases unmatched. Germline lookup yields CDR1 SGHRS and CDR2 YFSETQ. The CDR3 has 15 residues. This CDR3 reads CASSDGTSGYNEQFF. The CDR3 nucleotides read TGCGCCAGCAGCGATGGGACTAGCGGGTACAATGAGCAGTTCTTC.

Only one count was recorded for this clone. V and J are TRBV11-2 and TRBJ2-7, with a possible D match to TRBD1 (6 bases). The CDR3 length is 14 residues. The ends were cut back, 5 bases at V and 4 bases at J, with 15 bases in the middle. In germline, CDR1 is SGHAT, CDR2 FQNNGV. In DNA form, the CDR3 reads TGTGCCAGCAGCCCCGGGACAAGACATTACGAGCAGTACTTC. It codes for CASSPGTRHYEQYF.

The chain has TRBV28 and TRBJ1-1, with a weak D call TRBD1 (5 bases). Germline V gene data show CDR1 as MDHEN and CDR2 as SYDVKM. The CDR3 has 16 amino acids. Between the trimmed V and J ends, which lost 3 bases and 0 bases, there was a span of 14 bases. This chain's CDR3 is CASSLASGGMNTEAFF. The CDR3 region has the DNA TGTGCCAGCAGTTTGGCATCGGGGGGAATGAACACTGAAGCTTTCTTT.